There are a few counts of the clone carrying this TCR beta chain. The target antigen is unknown. Sequencing targeted expressed TCRB transcripts, as all isolated RNA had been reverse transcribed. Sequenced by immunoSEQ multiplex PCR; TCRdb stores in-frame clones only, minus some. The repertoire holds around 250,000 clones, with around 14% as singletons. The CDR3 has 14 residues. Germline trimming cut 6 bases from V and 5 bases from J; bases unmatched to any gene: 7. Germline CDR1 is MGHRA and CDR2 is YSYEKL. The data belong to a study of beta chain features in type 1 diabetes. The study, taken as a whole, reports: Across all four CD4+ subsets, people with type 1 diabetes showed modestly shorter TCRB CDR3s.

Sequenced material: naive CD4+ T cells from blood. The rearrangement joins TRBV4-1 to TRBJ2-5, with TRBD1 identical over 9 bases. The clonotype originates from a man under 40 with type 1 diabetes. The CDR3 loop is CASSHGTGKETQYF. In DNA form, the CDR3 reads TGCGCCAGCAGTCACGGGACAGGGAAGGAGACCCAGTACTTC.